The present entry profiles one TCR beta chain with its context. This clonotype was seen repeatedly, ten times or more. Its antigen target is currently unknown. Base quality data are lacking; no much larger clone is found one base away. This sample was included in a study of CDR3 diversity in severe acne (dated by TCRdb to between 2018 and 2021). To prepare the library, PCR was applied. The run used an Illumina HiSeq 2000. Clones were called with MiXCR by TCRdb after fastp trimmed the public reads at Q25, and only in-frame beta chains were retained. Rows matching on CDR3 protein sequence are summarized as one entry with the most common DNA and genes. Within this sample are approximately 79,000 distinct CDR3 sequences, with 45% to 50% of them counted one time only. The biggest ten clones account for over 9% of the sample. V is reduced by 6 bases and J by 4 bases, leaving a spacing of 12 bases between them. CDR1 and CDR2 were assigned from the germline V gene as KGHDR and SFDVKD. Including cysteine and phenylalanine, the CDR3 has 15 amino acids. Only the CDR3 DNA is retained, 45 bases long and in frame from the first base.

The sequenced material came from blood. The receptor was derived from a male donor in good health, serving as a control. Recombination linked TRBV24-1 to TRBJ2-6; TRBD1 is possibly the D segment (6 matching bases). The nucleotide sequence is TGTGCCACCAGTTCCGGGACAAGCGGGGCCAACGTCCTGACTTTC. Translated, this gives CATSSGTSGANVLTF.